The clone carrying this T cell receptor (beta chain) was counted at least ten times. The antigen remains unidentified. This record belongs to a study of T cells in Graves' hyperthyroidism and ophthalmopathy. The study, taken as a whole, reports: Ophthalmopathy stood apart from stable hyperthyroidism in a 13 V-J model. Most clonotypes expanded in the thyroid (above 0.001) were also present in blood. With a median lead of approximately 6 months before onset, the model predicted ophthalmopathy.

Amplification of TCR beta CDR3 regions was performed using RNA transcripts as template. An initial round of RT-PCR targeting the TCR CDR3 relied on the HTBI primer set. TCRdb re-called the multiplex PCR reads through MiXCR, storing one row per CDR3 protein. The table lists 89,000 or so distinct CDR3 sequences, roughly 40% of them singletons. Graves' hyperthyroidism showing no ophthalmopathy progression within 18 months was considered stable. The receptor was isolated from a woman aged 25 to 45 with Graves' hyperthyroidism. Sample: peripheral blood or thyroid tissue (not recorded which).

The DNA of the CDR3 is TGTGCCAGCATAAGGTTGGGGGACTCCGAGCAGTACTTC. Translation: CASIRLGDSEQYF. The chain carries TRBV2 and TRBJ2-7; weak D call: TRBD2 (6 bases). CDR1 and CDR2 from the germline V gene are SNHLY and FYNNEI. This CDR3 is built from 13 residues. With 7 bases removed from V and 6 bases from J, the gap between germline ends came to 16 bases.